This TCR beta chain was profiled in a study of T cell repertoires in cytomegalovirus infection. TCRdb re-analysed the reads in MiXCR, keeping a single row per CDR3 protein. The table lists fewer than 250,000 distinct CDR3 sequences, around an eighth of them singletons. V dropped 5 bases and J dropped 5 bases, with 9 bases sitting between them. The CDR3 spans 12 residues. The germline gives CDR1 SEHNR, CDR2 FQNEAQ (reference sequence). This chain uses TRBV7-9 with TRBJ2-5; D remains ambiguous. The clonotype was recovered from a human donor in good health (CMV status not recorded). Some clones in this sample may be carry-over from other donors' samples. Sequencing input: PBMCs. The CDR3 nucleotides read TGTGCCAGCAGCCTGCCTGGGGAGACCCAGTACTTC. This gives the protein CASSLPGETQYF.